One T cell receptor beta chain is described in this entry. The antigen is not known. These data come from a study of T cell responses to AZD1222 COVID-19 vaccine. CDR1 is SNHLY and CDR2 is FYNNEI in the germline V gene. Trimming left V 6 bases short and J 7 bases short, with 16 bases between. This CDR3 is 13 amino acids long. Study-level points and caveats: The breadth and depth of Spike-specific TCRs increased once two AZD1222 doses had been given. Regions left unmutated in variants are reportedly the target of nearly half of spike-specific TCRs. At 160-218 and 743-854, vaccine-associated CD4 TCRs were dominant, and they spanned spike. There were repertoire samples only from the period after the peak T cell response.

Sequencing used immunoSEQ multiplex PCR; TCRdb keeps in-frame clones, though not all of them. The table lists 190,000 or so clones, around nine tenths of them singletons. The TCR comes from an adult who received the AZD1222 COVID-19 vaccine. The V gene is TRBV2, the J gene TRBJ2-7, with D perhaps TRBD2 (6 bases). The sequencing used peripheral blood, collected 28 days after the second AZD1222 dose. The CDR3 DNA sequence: TGTGCCAGCAGGGGGGGACTCCTCGGGGAGCAGTACTTC. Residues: CASRGGLLGEQYF.